The rows below give T cell receptor beta chains drawn from one sample of a study of blood T cell repertoires in COVID-19. Method: immunoSEQ multiplex PCR; TCRdb's copy keeps in-frame clones and lacks some. The repertoire consists of about 410,000 clones, with under 90% occurring once and the leading ten covering 1.7%. The sample comprised PBMCs or T cells enriched from blood (not recorded which). These receptors came from a woman younger than 45 who had recovered from COVID-19. Each CDR3 is given with its conserved first and last residue. A D gene is named only where the DNA matches it firmly. Expanded clones are given a class, and other clones once, few, many or no size at all.

v_gene	len	abundance	d_gene	j_gene	CDR3nt	CDR3aa
TRBV27	15	.	TRBD1	TRBJ1-5	TGTGCCAGCAGTGTCGGACAGGGCCCCAATCAGCCCCAGCATTTT	CASSVGQGPNQPQHF
TRBV4-1	14	.	.	TRBJ2-7	TGCGCCAGCAGCCAGGAGCGCCCCTCCTACGAGCAGTACTTC	CASSQERPSYEQYF
TRBV11-2	16	.	TRBD1	TRBJ1-3	TGTGCCAGCAACGAGGGACAGGGCAACTCTGGAAACACCATATATTTT	CASNEGQGNSGNTIYF
TRBV12-5	16	few	TRBD1	TRBJ1-1	TGTGCTAGTGGTTTCTACCCCGGGACAGGAGACACTGAAGCTTTCTTT	CASGFYPGTGDTEAFF
TRBV4-1	14	.	.	TRBJ1-6	TGCGCCAGCAGCCAAGGAGACAGAAATTCACCCCTCCACTTT	CASSQGDRNSPLHF
TRBV6-5	15	.	TRBD1	TRBJ1-1	TGTACCAGCACCGACAGGGGATTTATGAACACTGAAGCTTTCTTT	CTSTDRGFMNTEAFF
TRBV5-4	15	.	.	TRBJ1-4	TGTGCCAGCAGCGTACAGGGAAATGTAGGTGAAAAACTGTTTTTT	CASSVQGNVGEKLFF
TRBV30	16	once	.	TRBJ1-3	TGTGCCTGGAGTGTACGTGCGGGGAGCTCTGGAAACACCATATATTTT	CAWSVRAGSSGNTIYF
TRBV27	16	.	TRBD1	TRBJ2-7	TGTGCCAGCAGTTCCCTCTCCCGGACAGGGGGCTACGAGCAGTACTTC	CASSSLSRTGGYEQYF
TRBV7-9	17	.	TRBD1	TRBJ1-6	TGTGCCAGCAGCAATACAGGGGAGAGCTCCTATAATTCACCCCTCCACTTT	CASSNTGESSYNSPLHF
TRBV6-5	16	.	.	TRBJ2-2	TGTGCCAGCAGTTATTGGGCTAGCCAAAACACCGGGGAGCTGTTTTTT	CASSYWASQNTGELFF
TRBV13	14	.	.	TRBJ1-4	TGTGCCAGCAGCCCCGGGGGGTCTAATGAAAAACTGTTTTTT	CASSPGGSNEKLFF
TRBV28	17	.	TRBD1	TRBJ1-1	TGTGCCAGCAGTCTCCAAATCAAACAGGGGATGAACACTGAAGCTTTCTTT	CASSLQIKQGMNTEAFF
TRBV23-1	14	.	.	TRBJ2-3	TGCGCCAGCAGTCAACTACTGAACACAGATACGCAGTATTTT	CASSQLLNTDTQYF
TRBV4-2	16	.	TRBD2	TRBJ2-3	TGTGCCAGCAGCCAAGGGACTAGCGGGGGGACAGATACGCAGTATTTT	CASSQGTSGGTDTQYF
TRBV28	17	.	.	TRBJ2-4	TGTGCCAGCAGTGTCAGGCTCGGGCTAGCGGCCAAAAACATTCAGTACTTC	CASSVRLGLAAKNIQYF
TRBV29-1	11	.	TRBD1	TRBJ2-7	TGCAGCGCTAGACAGGGTTACGAGCAGTACTTC	CSARQGYEQYF
TRBV6-4	19	.	TRBD2	TRBJ2-7	TGTGCCAGCAGTGACTCTACCGGGACTAGCGGGATAGGCGCCTACGAGCAGTACTTC	CASSDSTGTSGIGAYEQYF
TRBV5-4	14	once	TRBD2	TRBJ2-5	TGTGCCAGCAGCCCTAGCGGGGGAGGCGAGACCCAGTACTTC	CASSPSGGGETQYF
TRBV27	14	.	TRBD1	TRBJ1-2	TGTGCCAGCACCCCTAAGACAGGGGCCGGTGGCTACACCTTC	CASTPKTGAGGYTF
TRBV29-1	12	once	TRBD1	TRBJ1-1	TGCAGCGTCGCACAGGGGATCACTGAAGCTTTCTTT	CSVAQGITEAFF
TRBV6-1	14	few	.	TRBJ1-1	TGTGCCAGCAGTGAACGGGTCCTGAACACTGAAGCTTTCTTT	CASSERVLNTEAFF
TRBV7-9	12	.	.	TRBJ1-1	TGTGCCAGCAGCTCGACAGGAGCTGAAGCTTTCTTT	CASSSTGAEAFF
TRBV7-3	13	.	.	TRBJ1-4	TGTGCCAGCAGCGACAATCGGGGTGAAAAACTGTTTTTT	CASSDNRGEKLFF
TRBV6-1	16	.	TRBD2	TRBJ2-1	TGTGCCAGCAGTGAAGGACTTAGCGGGAACTACAATGAGCAGTTCTTC	CASSEGLSGNYNEQFF
TRBV7-3	15	.	.	TRBJ1-1	TGTGCCAGCAGCCCCGCCAGGGTCGCGAACACTGAAGCTTTCTTT	CASSPARVANTEAFF
TRBV13	14	.	TRBD2	TRBJ2-7	TGTGCCAGCAGCCCTAGCGGGAGGGCCGTCGAGCAGTACTTC	CASSPSGRAVEQYF
TRBV27	14	.	TRBD2	TRBJ2-1	TGTGCCAGCAGTATTAGCGGGGTATACAATGAGCAGTTCTTC	CASSISGVYNEQFF
TRBV18	16	.	.	TRBJ1-1	TGTGCCAGCTCACGCACGCAGGCGAAACCGAACACTGAAGCTTTCTTT	CASSRTQAKPNTEAFF
TRBV5-5	13	.	.	TRBJ2-7	TGTGCCAGCAGCTTGTGGCAGACCTACGAGCAGTACTTC	CASSLWQTYEQYF
TRBV19	16	.	TRBD1	TRBJ1-1	TGTGCCAGTAGTATTGGGGACAGGTTCTCGGACACTGAAGCTTTCTTT	CASSIGDRFSDTEAFF
TRBV24-1	16	.	.	TRBJ1-5	TGTGCCACCAGTGATGAGCAGGGGAGTGGGAATCAGCCCCAGCATTTT	CATSDEQGSGNQPQHF
TRBV7-3	13	once	.	TRBJ2-5	TGTGCCAGCAGCGCAGGGATTTTGGAGACCCAGTACTTC	CASSAGILETQYF
TRBV11-2	12	.	.	TRBJ1-1	TGTGCCAGCAGCACGCTAGGGGGGGGGACTTTCTTT	CASSTLGGGTFF
TRBV3-1/TRBV3-2	12	.	.	TRBJ2-7	TGTGCCAGCAGCCAGGGGGGTCACGAGCAGTACTTC	CASSQGGHEQYF
TRBV10-3	14	once	TRBD1	TRBJ1-2	TGTGCCATCAGCTTAACAGGGGGCAACTATGGCTACACCTTC	CAISLTGGNYGYTF
TRBV2	15	.	TRBD2	TRBJ2-3	TGTGCCAGGGGGACTAGCGGGGCAGACACAGATACGCAGTATTTT	CARGTSGADTDTQYF
TRBV19	14	.	TRBD2	TRBJ2-1	TGTGCCAGTAGTCTGACTAGCGGGCCGTTAGAACAGTTCTTC	CASSLTSGPLEQFF
TRBV7-3	15	.	TRBD1	TRBJ2-3	TGTGCCAGCAGCTTGGACAGGGGGTCCACAGATACGCAGTATTTT	CASSLDRGSTDTQYF
TRBV7-3	15	.	.	TRBJ1-2	TGTGCCAGCAGCGCCCATCATGCTTTGAGAGACTCGAGCACCTTC	CASSAHHALRDSSTF
TRBV4-1	15	once	.	TRBJ1-1	TGCGCCAGCAGGGGCATCGGGGGGTGGAACACTGAAGCTTTCTTT	CASRGIGGWNTEAFF
TRBV6-5	15	.	.	TRBJ2-2	TGTGCCAGCAGTTACCTCGGGGTTTTATCCGGGGAGCTGTTTTTT	CASSYLGVLSGELFF
TRBV5-1	16	.	TRBD1	TRBJ2-7	TGCGCCAGCAGCTTGTCTGGGACAGGCATTTCCTACGAGCAGTACTTC	CASSLSGTGISYEQYF
TRBV6-1	16	.	TRBD1	TRBJ1-2	TGTGCCAGCAGTGAACGGGGGACAGGGGCTAACTATGGCTACACCTTC	CASSERGTGANYGYTF
TRBV7-9	17	once	TRBD1	TRBJ1-2	TGTGCCAGCAGCTTATCAACTATGGACAGGGCTGGTAGAGGCTACACCTTC	CASSLSTMDRAGRGYTF
TRBV7-9	16	once	.	TRBJ1-4	TGTGCCAGCAGCCCACCAACGGGAACCCTGCGGGAAAAACTGTTTTTT	CASSPPTGTLREKLFF
TRBV6-1	15	.	.	TRBJ1-3	TGTGCCAGCAGTGAAATAGGGGGTTCTGGAAACACCATATATTTT	CASSEIGGSGNTIYF
TRBV9	18	.	TRBD1	TRBJ1-1	TGTGCCAGCAGCGGCCCTCGGACAGGGTGGTCTGGGAACACTGAAGCTTTCTTT	CASSGPRTGWSGNTEAFF
TRBV7-2	15	.	.	TRBJ1-5	TGTGCCAGCAGCTTAATACAGGGTAACAATCAGCCCCAGCATTTT	CASSLIQGNNQPQHF
TRBV5-6	15	.	TRBD1	TRBJ2-5	TGTGCCAGCAGCTTCGGGACAGCCATGGGGGAGACCCAGTACTTC	CASSFGTAMGETQYF
TRBV4-2	16	.	.	TRBJ2-7	TGTGCCAGCAGCCAAGAATGGGGGGGCCCCACCTACGAGCAGTACTTC	CASSQEWGGPTYEQYF
TRBV29-1	14	.	TRBD2	TRBJ2-7	TGCAGCGTTAGGACGGCGGGAGGCTCCTACGAGCAGTACTTC	CSVRTAGGSYEQYF
TRBV10-3	14	.	.	TRBJ2-5	TGTGCCATCGGCCTCACCTTCAGGGGAGAGACCCAGTACTTC	CAIGLTFRGETQYF
TRBV6-5	16	.	.	TRBJ2-1	TGTGCCAGCAGTTACGGGCCAGCGGGTTACTACAATGAGCAGTTCTTC	CASSYGPAGYYNEQFF
TRBV15	16	.	TRBD1	TRBJ2-7	TGTGCCACCAGCTCCTATCCGGGACAGAGTTCCTACGAGCAGTACTTC	CATSSYPGQSSYEQYF
TRBV18	16	.	TRBD1	TRBJ1-1	TGTGCCAGCTCATCAATCGGACAGGGGAAAAACACTGAAGCTTTCTTT	CASSSIGQGKNTEAFF
TRBV9	20	.	TRBD2	TRBJ2-1	TGTGCCAGCAGCGTAGTAGCCGCCGGCGGGAGGGCCCCATTCTACAATGAGCAGTTCTTC	CASSVVAAGGRAPFYNEQFF
TRBV5-8	14	.	TRBD1	TRBJ2-1	TGTGCCAGCACTGGGACAGGGGCCTACAATGAGCAGTTCTTC	CASTGTGAYNEQFF
TRBV6-1	13	.	TRBD1	TRBJ1-1	TGTGCCAGCAGTGAATGGACAGGGGGCGCGGCTTTCTTT	CASSEWTGGAAFF